This TCR beta chain was recorded in a study of neoadjuvant anti-PD-1 for oral cavity cancer (dated by TCRdb to the early 2020s). With respect to the entire study: Before undergoing curative-intent surgical resection, most patients got three to four biweekly nivolumab doses at 3 mg/kg. For patients who did not progress, a fourth nivolumab dose was given around day 43, followed by definitive surgical resection on days 50-56. Responders were defined as patients with complete response, partial response or stable disease by RECIST 1.1; non-responders were defined as patients with progression. The parent correlative cohort had about a dozen patients and a response rate of about 35%. What the work shows at the level of the full study, not this receptor alone: After neoadjuvant nivolumab, significantly higher T cell clonality (Gini index) was found within PBMCs in non-responders than in responders. TCR analyses included only three patients per response group, and the authors called for larger cohorts for validation. Higher pretreatment blood Treg/Th17 ratios correlated with both higher pretreatment blood TCRbeta clonality and lower post-treatment tumor TCRbeta clonality.

The germline V gene specifies SGHRS as CDR1 and YFSETQ as CDR2. The germline V end is reduced by 3 bases and the J end by 0 bases; junction bases left unmatched: 7. The CDR3 measures 18 amino acids from cysteine to phenylalanine. Of the read, only the CDR3 DNA is kept; its 54 bases are in frame from base 1. The table lists this clone with a count of one. The antigen it binds to is not known. No qualities accompany the bases; no much larger clone lies one base away. What the time point label conveys for this sample: before neoadjuvant nivolumab. Patients were newly diagnosed with stage II-IVA oral cavity squamous cell carcinoma and had received no prior systemic or radiation treatment. Everyone in the cohort had locally advanced, HPV-negative oral cavity squamous cell carcinoma. Peripheral blood mononuclear cells were analyzed directly, without maintenance or expansion in culture. Samples came from a longitudinal correlative study of a single-arm phase II trial of neoadjuvant nivolumab in oral cavity squamous cell carcinoma. Subject-matched pre- and post-treatment PBMCs and tumors from three responders and three non-responders were subjected to genomic DNA-based TCRbeta sequencing. Peripheral blood mononuclear cells were drawn once before nivolumab treatment and a second time after treatment, when surgery took place. The Maxwell RSC DNA from Cells kit was used to extract genomic DNA from PBMCs.

PBMC libraries used mostly 480 ng of input genomic DNA for deep sequencing, with six replicates per sample. The immunoSEQ hsTCRbeta kit was used to prepare TCRbeta libraries, following the manufacturer's instructions. The completed libraries were mixed into a single pool at 3 nM, then sequenced with an Illumina NovaSeq 6000 S4 flow cell. In the original analysis: Raw data preprocessing and quality control were performed with the immunoSEQ Analyzer. The analysis was limited to productive rearrangements, and each clonotype was defined by a unique CDR3 amino acid sequence. Repertoire clonality was estimated as the Gini-Simpson index, which was calculated using the R package tcR. Gini indices were compared with Student's t test, and associations with tumor size change were assessed by Pearson correlation. In TCRdb, the immuneACCESS table is reduced to in-frame sequences with V and J assigned. These tables do not hold every clone; where another copy was compared, an unresolved V gene accounts for under half, and the others remain unexplained. V and J calls and clone size come straight from that table; D and trimming were deduced from the DNA. In this sample the table shows 70,000 to 95,000 clones, under 90% of which occur a single time. The top ten clonotypes cover 3.1% of the sample.

This sequence uses TRBV5-1 and TRBJ2-7; a stretch of 15 junction bases matches TRBD2. The TCR comes from a person aged 40 to 85 with oral cavity squamous cell carcinoma. The specimen comprised PBMCs, sampled before nivolumab (anti-PD-1) treatment. The CDR3 protein: CASSWTSGRAPNSYEQYF. The bases are TGCGCCAGCAGCTGGACTAGCGGGAGGGCTCCGAACTCCTACGAGCAGTACTTC.